Listed below are T cell receptor beta chains from one sample, sequenced in a study of regulatory T cells in long-lasting Graves disease. TCRdb itself ran the multiplex PCR reads through MiXCR, one entry per CDR3 protein. The data contain about 460,000 distinct CDR3 sequences, approximately 23% of them singletons. The sample was peripheral blood mononuclear cells (PBMCs), taken when the disease was refractory, from a patient treated with antithyroid drugs. The receptors were gathered from a female donor with Graves disease. Each CDR3 is given with its conserved first and last residue. The order of the fields is V gene, clone size, D gene, J gene, CDR3 length, CDR3 protein, CDR3 DNA. D genes are given only for firm matches. Clone size appears in some rows only: once, few, many, or a class for an expanded clone.

v_call: TRBV24-1; clone_size: -; d_call: -; j_call: TRBJ2-1; cdr3_length: 13; cdr3_aa: CATNHAGYNEQFF; cdr3_nt: TGTGCCACCAACCATGCAGGGTACAATGAGCAGTTCTTC
v_call: TRBV7-2; clone_size: many; d_call: -; j_call: TRBJ2-5; cdr3_length: 14; cdr3_aa: CASSNGADEETQYF; cdr3_nt: TGTGCCAGCTCGAACGGAGCGGACGAAGAGACCCAGTACTTC
v_call: TRBV7-2; clone_size: many; d_call: -; j_call: TRBJ1-2; cdr3_length: 16; cdr3_aa: CASSLGVWGGRGGYTF; cdr3_nt: TGTGCCAGCAGCTTAGGGGTCTGGGGCGGACGTGGTGGCTACACCTTC
v_call: TRBV15; clone_size: many; d_call: -; j_call: TRBJ1-2; cdr3_length: 15; cdr3_aa: CATSRLVDGNYGYTF; cdr3_nt: TGTGCCACCAGCAGATTAGTAGACGGAAACTATGGCTACACCTTC
v_call: TRBV20-1; clone_size: -; d_call: -; j_call: TRBJ2-7; cdr3_length: 14; cdr3_aa: CSARAQGSLNEQYF; cdr3_nt: TGCAGTGCTAGGGCGCAGGGGTCCCTTAACGAGCAGTACTTC
v_call: TRBV28; clone_size: many; d_call: -; j_call: TRBJ2-7; cdr3_length: 11; cdr3_aa: CASRLLGEQYF; cdr3_nt: TGTGCCAGCAGGCTTCTAGGCGAGCAGTACTTC
v_call: TRBV7-2; clone_size: -; d_call: -; j_call: TRBJ2-3; cdr3_length: 14; cdr3_aa: CASNPGISTDTQYF; cdr3_nt: TGTGCCAGCAACCCGGGGATCTCCACAGATACGCAGTATTTT
v_call: TRBV28; clone_size: many; d_call: -; j_call: TRBJ2-5; cdr3_length: 14; cdr3_aa: CASSRASRPETQYF; cdr3_nt: TGTGCCAGCAGCCGCGCAAGCAGGCCAGAGACCCAGTACTTC
v_call: TRBV6-1; clone_size: -; d_call: -; j_call: TRBJ1-6; cdr3_length: 16; cdr3_aa: CASSPTTGLYNSPLHF; cdr3_nt: TGTGCCAGCAGCCCAACGACAGGTCTCTATAATTCACCCCTCCACTTT
v_call: TRBV27; clone_size: few; d_call: -; j_call: TRBJ2-7; cdr3_length: 16; cdr3_aa: CASSLSGNRRPYEQYF; cdr3_nt: TGTGCCAGCAGTTTATCGGGCAACAGGAGGCCCTACGAGCAGTACTTC
v_call: TRBV19; clone_size: few; d_call: -; j_call: TRBJ1-1; cdr3_length: 15; cdr3_aa: CASSASFRVNTEAFF; cdr3_nt: TGTGCCAGTAGTGCCTCCTTCAGGGTGAACACTGAAGCTTTCTTT
v_call: TRBV7-2; clone_size: -; d_call: -; j_call: TRBJ2-7; cdr3_length: 15; cdr3_aa: CASSLEGQASYEQYF; cdr3_nt: TGTGCCAGCAGCTTAGAGGGGCAGGCCTCCTACGAGCAGTACTTC
v_call: TRBV7-3; clone_size: many; d_call: -; j_call: TRBJ1-1; cdr3_length: 15; cdr3_aa: CASSRGRMEGTEAFF; cdr3_nt: TGTGCCAGCAGCCGAGGTCGGATGGAGGGCACTGAAGCTTTCTTT
v_call: TRBV6-2/TRBV6-3; clone_size: -; d_call: -; j_call: TRBJ2-5; cdr3_length: 15; cdr3_aa: CASSYSPAGPKAQYF; cdr3_nt: TGTGCCAGCAGTTACTCCCCCGCAGGGCCGAAGGCCCAGTACTTC
v_call: TRBV6-1; clone_size: many; d_call: -; j_call: TRBJ2-7; cdr3_length: 13; cdr3_aa: CASSVNINYEQYF; cdr3_nt: TGTGCCAGCAGTGTCAACATCAACTACGAGCAGTACTTC
v_call: TRBV29-1; clone_size: many; d_call: -; j_call: TRBJ2-5; cdr3_length: 11; cdr3_aa: CSVELGETQYF; cdr3_nt: TGCAGCGTTGAGCTAGGGGAGACCCAGTACTTC
v_call: TRBV29-1; clone_size: -; d_call: TRBD1; j_call: TRBJ2-4; cdr3_length: 12; cdr3_aa: CSAGTVLNIQYF; cdr3_nt: TGCAGCGCCGGGACAGTTCTAAACATTCAGTACTTC
v_call: TRBV30; clone_size: few; d_call: TRBD2; j_call: TRBJ2-2; cdr3_length: 15; cdr3_aa: CAWGTGTSDTGELFF; cdr3_nt: TGTGCCTGGGGGACCGGGACTAGCGACACCGGGGAGCTGTTTTTT
v_call: TRBV19; clone_size: -; d_call: -; j_call: TRBJ1-1; cdr3_length: 13; cdr3_aa: CASKPLEHTEAFF; cdr3_nt: TGTGCCAGTAAGCCCCTGGAGCACACTGAAGCTTTCTTT
v_call: TRBV19; clone_size: -; d_call: -; j_call: TRBJ1-2; cdr3_length: 11; cdr3_aa: CASSMEYGYTF; cdr3_nt: TGTGCCAGTAGTATGGAGTATGGCTACACCTTC